Sequencing of this T cell receptor (beta chain) was carried out in a study of blood T cell repertoires in COVID-19. In the study overall: The study drew acute and convalescent COVID-19 samples from the United States, Italy and Spain.

Recruited during active infection, patients (from Seattle) were subsequently followed longitudinally. Generated by immunoSEQ multiplex PCR, the TCRdb table keeps only in-frame clones and is missing some. The sample has 250,000 to 350,000 clones, approximately 84% seen once. The source material was peripheral blood. The origin of this receptor is a human donor with COVID-19, enrolled during active disease. The donor label of this sample is uncertain.

CDR3 residues: CASSVVAGGGYTF. CDR3 DNA sequence: TGTGCCAGCAGCGTGGTGGCGGGGGGAGGCTACACCTTC. The V gene is TRBV9, the J gene TRBJ1-2, with D perhaps TRBD1 (5 bases). Germline V gene data show CDR1 as SGDLS and CDR2 as YYNGEE. Trimming took off 2 bases at V and 8 bases at J, with 13 bases between the two ends. The CDR3 sequence is 13 residues long.